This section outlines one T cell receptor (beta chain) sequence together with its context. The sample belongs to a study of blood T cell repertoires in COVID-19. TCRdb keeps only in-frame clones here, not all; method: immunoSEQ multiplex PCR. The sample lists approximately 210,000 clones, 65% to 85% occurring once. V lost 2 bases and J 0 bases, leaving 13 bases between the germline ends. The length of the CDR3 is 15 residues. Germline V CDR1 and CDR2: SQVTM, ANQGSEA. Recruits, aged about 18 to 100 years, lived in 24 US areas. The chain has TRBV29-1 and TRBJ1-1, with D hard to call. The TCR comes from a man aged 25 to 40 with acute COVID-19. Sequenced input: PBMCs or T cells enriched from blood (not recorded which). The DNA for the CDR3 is TGCAGCGTTGAAAGAGGGAAAAGGGTGAACACTGAAGCTTTCTTT. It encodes CSVERGKRVNTEAFF.